A selection of T cell receptor beta chains follows, all from one sample in a study of T cell responses to AZD1222 COVID-19 vaccine. Sequencing used immunoSEQ multiplex PCR; TCRdb keeps in-frame clones, though not all of them. Of around 120,000 clones listed, approximately 90% are singletons. The specimen comprised peripheral blood, sampled 28 days after the second AZD1222 dose. The receptors stem from an adult who received the AZD1222 COVID-19 vaccine. The CDR3 runs from the conserved cysteine through the conserved F or W. The D gene is left open where the match is weak. Size is omitted from some rows. Given values are once, few, many or a class for expanded clones.

d_gene,abundance,v_gene,j_gene,CDR3nt,CDR3aa
.,.,TRBV4-1,TRBJ1-1,TGCGCCAGCAGCCGAACCGGGCAGTCCCGCACTGAAGCTTTCTTT,CASSRTGQSRTEAFF
.,.,TRBV28,TRBJ1-1,TGTGCCAGCATTGTCGGTGGGGCGGACACTGAAGCTTTCTTT,CASIVGGADTEAFF
TRBD1,.,TRBV4-1,TRBJ2-6,TGCGCCAGCAGCCAAGGGAGAACGGGACAGGGAAGTGGGGCCAACGTCCTGACTTTC,CASSQGRTGQGSGANVLTF
.,.,TRBV10-3,TRBJ2-3,TGTGCCATCACCCCAGAAAGCACAGATACGCAGTATTTT,CAITPESTDTQYF
TRBD1,once,TRBV6-6,TRBJ1-2,TGTGCCAGCAGACCCACTGGACAGGGTCGGGATGGCTACACCTTC,CASRPTGQGRDGYTF
.,.,TRBV2,TRBJ2-1,TGTGCCAGCAGAACGGGAGTTTCCCACAATGAGCAGTTCTTC,CASRTGVSHNEQFF
.,.,TRBV7-9,TRBJ1-2,TGTGCCAGCAGCTTAGCCGACTCTTATGGCTACACCTTC,CASSLADSYGYTF
.,.,TRBV19,TRBJ2-7,TGTGCCAGTAGTATCTCGTCCACTGGGACCCTCTCCTACGAGCAGTACTTC,CASSISSTGTLSYEQYF
.,.,TRBV2,TRBJ1-2,TGTGCCAGCAGTGACAGGGCGGAAGGCTACACCTTC,CASSDRAEGYTF
.,.,TRBV5-4,TRBJ2-3,TGTGCCAGCACCGAATACGGGTACGGCACAGATACGCAGTATTTT,CASTEYGYGTDTQYF
TRBD1,.,TRBV6-5,TRBJ1-1,TGTGCCAGCAGTAACGAACAGGGGTGGAACACTGAAGCTTTCTTT,CASSNEQGWNTEAFF
.,.,TRBV12-5,TRBJ1-1,TGTGCTAGTGGTTTGGGGGCGGACACTGAAGCTTTCTTT,CASGLGADTEAFF
TRBD1,once,TRBV19,TRBJ1-5,TGTGCCAGTAGCAACGGACAGGTCACAAATCAGCCCCAGCATTTT,CASSNGQVTNQPQHF
TRBD1,.,TRBV29-1,TRBJ1-2,TGCAGCGTTGGATCGGATGGCAGGGGGCCCTATGGCTACACCTTC,CSVGSDGRGPYGYTF
TRBD1,.,TRBV7-9,TRBJ1-1,TGTGCCAGCAGCTCGGACAGGCTAAACACTGAAGCTTTCTTT,CASSSDRLNTEAFF
.,.,TRBV6-5,TRBJ1-3,TGTGCCAGCAGAGACAGCTCTGGAAACACCATATATTTT,CASRDSSGNTIYF
.,once,TRBV5-5,TRBJ1-6,TGTGCCAGCAGCTTAATAACAGCCAAGCGGGCCTATAATTCACCCCTCCACTTT,CASSLITAKRAYNSPLHF